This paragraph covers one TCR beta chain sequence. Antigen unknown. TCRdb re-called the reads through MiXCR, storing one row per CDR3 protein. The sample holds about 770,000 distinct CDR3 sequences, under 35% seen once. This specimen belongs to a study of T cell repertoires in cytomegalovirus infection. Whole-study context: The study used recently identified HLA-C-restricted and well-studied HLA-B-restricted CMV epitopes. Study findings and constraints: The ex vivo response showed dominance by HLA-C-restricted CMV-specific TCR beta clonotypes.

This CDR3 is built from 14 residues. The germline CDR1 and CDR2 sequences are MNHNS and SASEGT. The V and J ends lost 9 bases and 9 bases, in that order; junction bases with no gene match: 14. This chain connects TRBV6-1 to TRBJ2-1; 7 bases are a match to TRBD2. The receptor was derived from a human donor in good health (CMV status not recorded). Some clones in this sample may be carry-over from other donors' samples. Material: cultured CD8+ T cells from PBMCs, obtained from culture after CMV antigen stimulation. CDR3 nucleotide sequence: TGTGCCAGTCCCCCCGGCGGGGGTATTGTTGAGCAGTTCTTC. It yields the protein CASPPGGGIVEQFF.